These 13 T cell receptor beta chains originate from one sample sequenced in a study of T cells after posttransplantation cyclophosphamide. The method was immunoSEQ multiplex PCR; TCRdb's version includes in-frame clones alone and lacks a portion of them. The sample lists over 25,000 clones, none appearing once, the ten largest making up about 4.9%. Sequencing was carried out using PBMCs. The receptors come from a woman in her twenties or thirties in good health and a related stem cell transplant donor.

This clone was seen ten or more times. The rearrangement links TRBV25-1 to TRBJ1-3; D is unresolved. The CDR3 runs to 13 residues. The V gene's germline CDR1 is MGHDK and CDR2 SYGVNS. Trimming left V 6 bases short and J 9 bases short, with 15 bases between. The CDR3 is CASSTTSLSTIYF. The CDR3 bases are TGTGCCAGCAGCACTACTAGCTTAAGCACCATATATTTT. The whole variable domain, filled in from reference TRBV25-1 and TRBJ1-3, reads EADIYQTPRYLVIGTGKKITLECSQTMGHDKMYWYQQDPGMELHLIHYSYGVNSTEKGDLSSESTVSRIRTEHFPLTLESARPSHTSQYLCASSTTSLSTIYFGEGSWLTVV.

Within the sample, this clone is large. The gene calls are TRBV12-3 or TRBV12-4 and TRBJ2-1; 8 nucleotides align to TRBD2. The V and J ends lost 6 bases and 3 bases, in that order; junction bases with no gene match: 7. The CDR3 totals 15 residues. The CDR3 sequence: CASSPAGAYYNEQFF. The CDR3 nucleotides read TGTGCCAGCAGCCCAGCGGGGGCCTACTACAATGAGCAGTTCTTC.

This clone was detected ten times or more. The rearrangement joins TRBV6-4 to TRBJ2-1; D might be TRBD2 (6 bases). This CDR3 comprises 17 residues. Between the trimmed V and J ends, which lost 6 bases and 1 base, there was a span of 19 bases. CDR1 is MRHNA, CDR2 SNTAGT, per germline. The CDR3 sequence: CASSQSRLESSYNEQFF. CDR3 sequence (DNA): TGTGCCAGCAGCCAATCCAGACTAGAGAGTTCCTACAATGAGCAGTTCTTC.

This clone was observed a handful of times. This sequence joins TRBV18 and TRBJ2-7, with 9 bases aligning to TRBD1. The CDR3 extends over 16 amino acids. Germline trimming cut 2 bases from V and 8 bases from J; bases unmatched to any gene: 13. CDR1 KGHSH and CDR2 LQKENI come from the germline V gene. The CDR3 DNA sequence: TGTGCCAGCTCACCAGTACCTCCGGGACAGGGAGGTAAGCAGTACTTC. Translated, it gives CASSPVPPGQGGKQYF. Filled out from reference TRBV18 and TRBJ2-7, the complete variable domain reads NAGVMQNPRHLVRRRGQEARLRCSPMKGHSHVYWYRQLPEEGLKFMVYLQKENIIDESGMPKERFSAEFPKEGPSILRIQQVVRGDSAAYFCASSPVPPGQGGKQYFGPGTRLTVT.

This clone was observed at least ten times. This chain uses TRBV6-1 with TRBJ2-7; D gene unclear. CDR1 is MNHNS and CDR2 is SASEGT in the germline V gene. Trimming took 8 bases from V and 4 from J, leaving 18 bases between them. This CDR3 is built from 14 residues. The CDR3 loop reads CASSLGLGTYEQYF. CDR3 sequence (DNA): TGTGCCAGCTCCCTGGGTCTAGGCACATACGAGCAGTACTTC.

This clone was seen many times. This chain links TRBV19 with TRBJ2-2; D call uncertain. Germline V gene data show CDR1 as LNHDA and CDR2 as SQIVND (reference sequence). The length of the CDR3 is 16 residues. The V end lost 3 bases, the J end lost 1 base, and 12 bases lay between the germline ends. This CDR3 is CASSILTGGNTGELFF. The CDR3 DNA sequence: TGTGCCAGTAGTATTTTGACGGGTGGGAACACCGGGGAGCTGTTTTTT.

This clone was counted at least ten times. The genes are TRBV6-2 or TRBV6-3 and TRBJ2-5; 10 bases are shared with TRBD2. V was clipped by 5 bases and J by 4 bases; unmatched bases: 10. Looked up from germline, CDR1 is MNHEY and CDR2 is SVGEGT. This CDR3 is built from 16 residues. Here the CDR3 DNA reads TGTGCCAGCAGTCCCGTGGGGAGCGGGGGGGTAGAGACCCAGTACTTC. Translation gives CASSPVGSGGVETQYF.

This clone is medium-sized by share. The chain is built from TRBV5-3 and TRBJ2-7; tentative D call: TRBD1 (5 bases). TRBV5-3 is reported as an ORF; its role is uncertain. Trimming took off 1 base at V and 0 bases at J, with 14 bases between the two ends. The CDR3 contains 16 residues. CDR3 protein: CARSLRGHSASYEQYF. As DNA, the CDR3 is TGTGCCAGAAGCTTGAGGGGCCACTCAGCCTCCTACGAGCAGTACTTC.

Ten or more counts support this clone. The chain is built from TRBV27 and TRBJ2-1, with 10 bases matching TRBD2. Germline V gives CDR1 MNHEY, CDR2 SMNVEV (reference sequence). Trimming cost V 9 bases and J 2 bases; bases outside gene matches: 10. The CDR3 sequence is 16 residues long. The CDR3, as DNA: TGTGCCAGTTGCTCGTTGCTAGCGGGGGCCTACAATGAGCAGTTCTTC. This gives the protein CASCSLLAGAYNEQFF.

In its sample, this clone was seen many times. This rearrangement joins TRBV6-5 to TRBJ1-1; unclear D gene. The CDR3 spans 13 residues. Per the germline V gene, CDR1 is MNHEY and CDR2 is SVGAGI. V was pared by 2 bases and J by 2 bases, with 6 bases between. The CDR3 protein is CASSYRGNTEAFF. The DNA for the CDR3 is TGTGCCAGCAGTTACCGGGGAAACACTGAAGCTTTCTTT.

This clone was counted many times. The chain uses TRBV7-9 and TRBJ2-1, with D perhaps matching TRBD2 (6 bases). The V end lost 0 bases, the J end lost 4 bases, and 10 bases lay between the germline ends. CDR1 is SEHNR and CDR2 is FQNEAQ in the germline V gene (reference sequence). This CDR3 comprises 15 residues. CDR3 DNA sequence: TGTGCCAGCAGCTTAGCGAGGGCGGGATACAATGAGCAGTTCTTC. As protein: CASSLARAGYNEQFF.

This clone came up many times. CDR3 amino acids: CASRATSTNSPLHF. The CDR3 nucleotides read TGTGCCAGCAGGGCAACAAGTACTAATTCACCCCTCCACTTT. V and J are TRBV6-1 and TRBJ1-6; D remains ambiguous. The ends were cut back, 6 bases at V and 6 bases at J, with 12 bases in the middle. CDR1 and CDR2 (germline): MNHNS, SASEGT. This CDR3 comprises 14 residues.

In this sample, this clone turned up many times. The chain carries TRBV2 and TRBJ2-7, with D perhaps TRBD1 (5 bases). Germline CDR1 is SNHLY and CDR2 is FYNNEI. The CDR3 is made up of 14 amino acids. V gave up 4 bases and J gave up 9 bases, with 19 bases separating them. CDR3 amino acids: CASSGDRDLRVQYF. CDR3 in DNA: TGTGCCAGCAGTGGTGACAGAGATCTACGTGTGCAGTACTTC.